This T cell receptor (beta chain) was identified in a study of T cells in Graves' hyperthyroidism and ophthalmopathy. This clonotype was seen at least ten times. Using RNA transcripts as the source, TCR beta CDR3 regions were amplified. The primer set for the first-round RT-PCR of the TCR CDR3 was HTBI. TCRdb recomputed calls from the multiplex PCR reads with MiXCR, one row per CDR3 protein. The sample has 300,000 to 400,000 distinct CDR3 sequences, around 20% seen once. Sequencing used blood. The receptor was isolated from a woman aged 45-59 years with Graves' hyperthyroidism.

The CDR3 bases are TGTGCCAGCATCCTAGACATTAGCAATCAGCCCCAGCATTTT. Protein product: CASILDISNQPQHF. The gene calls are TRBV2 and TRBJ1-5; D remains unclear. V dropped 7 bases and J dropped 0 bases, with 10 bases sitting between them. CDR1 and CDR2 from the germline V gene are SNHLY and FYNNEI. This CDR3 contains 14 residues.